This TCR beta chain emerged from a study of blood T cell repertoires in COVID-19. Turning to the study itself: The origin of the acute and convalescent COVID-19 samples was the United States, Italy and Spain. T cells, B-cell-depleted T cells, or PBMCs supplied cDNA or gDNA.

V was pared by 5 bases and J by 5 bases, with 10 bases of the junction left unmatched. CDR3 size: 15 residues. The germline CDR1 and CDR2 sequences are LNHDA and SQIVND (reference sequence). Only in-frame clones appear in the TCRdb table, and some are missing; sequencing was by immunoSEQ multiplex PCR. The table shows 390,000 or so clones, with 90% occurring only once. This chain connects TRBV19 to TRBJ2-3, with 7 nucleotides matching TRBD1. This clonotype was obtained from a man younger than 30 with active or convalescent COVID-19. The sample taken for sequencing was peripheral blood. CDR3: CASSARDSVQDTQYF. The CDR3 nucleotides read TGTGCCAGTAGTGCCCGGGACAGTGTACAAGATACGCAGTATTTT.